This T cell receptor beta chain was recovered during a study of shared clonotypes between healthy human individuals. Overall study: Donors consisted of a couple of women and three men between 18 and 49.

Germline CDR1 ENHRY, CDR2 SYGVKD. This CDR3 contains 12 residues. V lost 8 bases and J 5 bases, leaving 9 bases between the germline ends. A note on this clone: Its antigen is not known.

Findings and limits, study-wide: Unshared clonotypes carried lower generation probabilities than those common to all four donors.

Evenly divided among several immunoSEQ plates was the genomic DNA of each subset. Only in-frame clones appear in the TCRdb table, and some are missing; sequencing was by immunoSEQ multiplex PCR. The table shows a few million clones, with 93% occurring only once. Naive CD8 isolation took CD45RO-negative cells positively selected for CCR7 and excluded terminally differentiated effector memory CD45RA+ cells. None of the donors, who were healthy HIV-negative adults, had recently had acute infections or vaccinations. The V gene is TRBV10-3, the J gene TRBJ2-2, with D maybe TRBD1 (6 bases). This clonotype originated in a man aged 18 to 29 in good health. Some clones in this sample may be carry-over from other donors' samples. The source material was naive CD8+ T cells from PBMCs. Here the CDR3 reads CAILRGTGELFF. The CDR3 DNA reads as TGTGCCATCTTAAGGGGGACCGGGGAGCTGTTTTTT.